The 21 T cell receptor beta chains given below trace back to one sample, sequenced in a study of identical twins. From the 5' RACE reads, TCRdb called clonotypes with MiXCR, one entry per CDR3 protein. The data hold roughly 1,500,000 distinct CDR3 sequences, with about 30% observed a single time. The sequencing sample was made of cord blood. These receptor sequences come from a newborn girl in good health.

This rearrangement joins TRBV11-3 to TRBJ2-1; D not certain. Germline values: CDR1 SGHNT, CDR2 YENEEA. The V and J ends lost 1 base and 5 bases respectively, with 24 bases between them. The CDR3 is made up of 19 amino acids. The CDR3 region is CASSLVVLLCPKANNEQFF. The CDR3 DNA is TGTGCCAGCAGCTTAGTTGTACTGCTTTGTCCCAAAGCGAACAATGAGCAGTTCTTC.

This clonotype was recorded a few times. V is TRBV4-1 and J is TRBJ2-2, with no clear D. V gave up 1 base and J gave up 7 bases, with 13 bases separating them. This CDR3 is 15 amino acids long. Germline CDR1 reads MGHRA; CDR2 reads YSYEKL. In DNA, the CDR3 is TGCGCCAGCAGCCAAGGCCCCCAACAACGCGGGGAGCTGTTTTTT. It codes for CASSQGPQQRGELFF.

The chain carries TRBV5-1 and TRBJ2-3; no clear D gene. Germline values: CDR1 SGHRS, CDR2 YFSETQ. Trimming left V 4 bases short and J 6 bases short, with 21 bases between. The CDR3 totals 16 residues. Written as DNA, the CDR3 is TGCGCCAGCAGCGAGGCCCGGGTGCTACGGCTCGATACGCAGTATTTT. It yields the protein CASSEARVLRLDTQYF.

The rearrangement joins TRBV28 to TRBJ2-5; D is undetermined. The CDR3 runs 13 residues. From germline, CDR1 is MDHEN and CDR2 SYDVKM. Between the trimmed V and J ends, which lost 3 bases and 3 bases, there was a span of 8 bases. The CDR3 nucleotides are TGTGCCAGCAGTTTCCGCAAGAAAGAGACCCAGTACTTC. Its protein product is CASSFRKKETQYF.

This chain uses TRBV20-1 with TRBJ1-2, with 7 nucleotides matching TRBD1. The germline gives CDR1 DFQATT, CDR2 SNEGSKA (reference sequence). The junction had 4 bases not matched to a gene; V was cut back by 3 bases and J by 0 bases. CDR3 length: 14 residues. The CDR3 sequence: CSARGQPANYGYTF. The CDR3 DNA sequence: TGCAGTGCTAGGGGACAGCCGGCTAACTATGGCTACACCTTC.

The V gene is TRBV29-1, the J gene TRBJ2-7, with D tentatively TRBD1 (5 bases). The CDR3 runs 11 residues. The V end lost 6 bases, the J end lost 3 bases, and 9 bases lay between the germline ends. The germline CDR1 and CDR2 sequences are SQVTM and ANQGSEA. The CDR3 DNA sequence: TGCAGCGTGTATCAGGGCTACGAGCAGTACTTC. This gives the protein CSVYQGYEQYF.

The CDR3: CSALVAGGRSYNEQFF. The CDR3 nucleotides read TGCAGTGCTCTTGTAGCGGGAGGACGCTCCTACAATGAGCAGTTCTTC. This chain uses TRBV20-1 with TRBJ2-1; TRBD2 aligns across 10 bases. V lost 5 bases, J lost 0 bases, and 7 bases stayed unmatched. This CDR3 is 16 amino acids long. Germline lookup yields CDR1 DFQATT and CDR2 SNEGSKA (reference sequence).

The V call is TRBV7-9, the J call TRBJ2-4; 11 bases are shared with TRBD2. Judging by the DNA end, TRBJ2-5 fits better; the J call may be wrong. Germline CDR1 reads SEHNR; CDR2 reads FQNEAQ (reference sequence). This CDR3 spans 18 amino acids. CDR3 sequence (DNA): TGTGCCAGCAGCTTAAGACAACTATTGGGACTAGCGGTAGAGACCCAGTACTTC. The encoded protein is CASSLRQLLGLAVETQYF.

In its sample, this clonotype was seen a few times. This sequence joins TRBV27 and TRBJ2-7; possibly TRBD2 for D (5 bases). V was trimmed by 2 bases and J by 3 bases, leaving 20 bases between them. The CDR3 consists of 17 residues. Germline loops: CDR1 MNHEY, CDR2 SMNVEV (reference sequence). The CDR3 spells CASSLSSPGRAYYEQYF. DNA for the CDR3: TGTGCCAGCAGTTTAAGTTCCCCGGGAAGAGCCTACTACGAGCAGTACTTC.

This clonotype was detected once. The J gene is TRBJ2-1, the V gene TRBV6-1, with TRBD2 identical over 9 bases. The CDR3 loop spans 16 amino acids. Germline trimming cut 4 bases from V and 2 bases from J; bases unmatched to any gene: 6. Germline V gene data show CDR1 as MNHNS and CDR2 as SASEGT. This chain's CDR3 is CASSVLAGMTYNEQFF. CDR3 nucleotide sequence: TGTGCCAGCAGTGTCCTAGCGGGAATGACCTACAATGAGCAGTTCTTC.

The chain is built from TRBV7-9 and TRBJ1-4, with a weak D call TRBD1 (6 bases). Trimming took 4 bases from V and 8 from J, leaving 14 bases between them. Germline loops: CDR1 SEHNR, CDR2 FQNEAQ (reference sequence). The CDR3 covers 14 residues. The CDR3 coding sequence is TGTGCCAGCAGCTCCTATGGGGGCGGCGAAAAACTGTTTTTT. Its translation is CASSSYGGGEKLFF.

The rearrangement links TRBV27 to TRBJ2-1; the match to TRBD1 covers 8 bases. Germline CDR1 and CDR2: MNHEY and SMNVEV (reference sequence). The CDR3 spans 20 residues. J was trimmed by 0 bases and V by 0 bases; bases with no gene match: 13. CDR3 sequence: CASSLSPRTGRRSSYNEQFF. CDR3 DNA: TGTGCCAGCAGTTTATCCCCTAGGACAGGGCGACGAAGCTCCTACAATGAGCAGTTCTTC.

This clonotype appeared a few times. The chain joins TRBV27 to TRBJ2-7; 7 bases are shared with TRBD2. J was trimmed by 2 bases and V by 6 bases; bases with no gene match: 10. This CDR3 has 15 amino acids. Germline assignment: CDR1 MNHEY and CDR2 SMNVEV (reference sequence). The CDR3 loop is CASSLKRGVTYEQYF. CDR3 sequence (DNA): TGTGCCAGCAGCCTTAAGCGGGGAGTTACCTACGAGCAGTACTTC.

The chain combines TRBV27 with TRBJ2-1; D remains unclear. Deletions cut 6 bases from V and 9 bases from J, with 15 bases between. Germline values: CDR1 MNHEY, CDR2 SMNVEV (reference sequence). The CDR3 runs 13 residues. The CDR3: CASSHDSLSEQFF. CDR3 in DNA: TGTGCCAGCAGCCATGACTCCTTAAGTGAGCAGTTCTTC.

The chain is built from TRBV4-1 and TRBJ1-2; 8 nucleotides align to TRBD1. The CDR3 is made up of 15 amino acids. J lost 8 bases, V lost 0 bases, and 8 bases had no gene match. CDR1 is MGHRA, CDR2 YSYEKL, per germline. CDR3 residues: CASSQDFTGGRGYTF. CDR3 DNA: TGCGCCAGCAGCCAAGATTTTACAGGGGGAAGGGGCTACACCTTC.

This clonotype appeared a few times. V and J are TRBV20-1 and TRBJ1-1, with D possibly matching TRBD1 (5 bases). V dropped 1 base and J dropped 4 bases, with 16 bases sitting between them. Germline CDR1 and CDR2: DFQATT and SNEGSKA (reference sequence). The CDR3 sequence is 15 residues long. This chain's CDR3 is CSARGGALEATEAFF. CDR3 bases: TGCAGTGCTAGAGGTGGGGCTTTAGAGGCCACTGAAGCTTTCTTT.

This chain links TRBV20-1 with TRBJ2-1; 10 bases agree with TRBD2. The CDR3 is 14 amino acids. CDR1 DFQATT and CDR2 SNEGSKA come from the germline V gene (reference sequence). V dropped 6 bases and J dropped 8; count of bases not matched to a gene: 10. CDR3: CSAKAGTSVHEQFF. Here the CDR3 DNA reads TGCAGTGCAAAAGCCGGGACTAGCGTCCATGAGCAGTTCTTC.

The CDR3 DNA is TGTGCCAGCAGTGATTTCCGCTCCTACAATGAGCAGTTCTTC. Protein sequence: CASSDFRSYNEQFF. The genes are TRBV27 and TRBJ2-1; D not certain. Germline assignment: CDR1 MNHEY and CDR2 SMNVEV (reference sequence). Deletions cut 5 bases from V and 0 bases from J, with 8 bases between. This CDR3 is built from 14 residues.

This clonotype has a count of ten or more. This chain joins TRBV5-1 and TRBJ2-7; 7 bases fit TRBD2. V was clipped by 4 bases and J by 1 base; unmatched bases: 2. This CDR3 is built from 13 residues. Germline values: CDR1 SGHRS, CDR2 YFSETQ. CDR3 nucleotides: TGCGCCAGCAGCCCACTAGCGTCCTACGAGCAGTACTTC. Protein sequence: CASSPLASYEQYF. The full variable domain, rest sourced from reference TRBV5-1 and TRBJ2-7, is KAGVTQTPRYLIKTRGQQVTLSCSPISGHRSVSWYQQTPGQGLQFLFEYFSETQRNKGNFPGRFSGRQFSNSRSEMNVSTLELGDSALYLCASSPLASYEQYFGPGTRLTVT.

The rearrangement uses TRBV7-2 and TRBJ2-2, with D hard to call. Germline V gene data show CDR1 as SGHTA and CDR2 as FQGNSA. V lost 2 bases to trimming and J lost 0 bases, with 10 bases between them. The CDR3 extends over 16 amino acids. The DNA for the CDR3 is TGTGCCAGCAGCTTAAGGCAGGCCTCGAACACCGGGGAGCTGTTTTTT. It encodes CASSLRQASNTGELFF.

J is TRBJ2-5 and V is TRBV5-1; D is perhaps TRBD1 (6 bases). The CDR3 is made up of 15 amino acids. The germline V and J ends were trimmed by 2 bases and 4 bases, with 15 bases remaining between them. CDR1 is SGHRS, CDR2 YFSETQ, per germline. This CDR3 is CASSFGDTGIETQYF. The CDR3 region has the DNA TGCGCCAGCAGCTTCGGGGACACCGGGATAGAGACCCAGTACTTC. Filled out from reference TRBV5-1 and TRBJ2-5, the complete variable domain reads KAGVTQTPRYLIKTRGQQVTLSCSPISGHRSVSWYQQTPGQGLQFLFEYFSETQRNKGNFPGRFSGRQFSNSRSEMNVSTLELGDSALYLCASSFGDTGIETQYFGPGTRLLVL.